These 20 T cell receptor beta chains were sequenced from one sample in a study of neoadjuvant anti-PD-1 for oral cavity cancer. Profiling relied on immunoSEQ multiplex PCR, and the TCRdb table lists in-frame clones only, not all of them. The table includes roughly 12,000 clones, about 60% detected once. The material was tumor tissue, obtained before nivolumab (anti-PD-1) treatment. Receptors originate from a person between 40 and 85 years old with oral cavity squamous cell carcinoma.

This chain joins TRBV7-8 and TRBJ2-7; D is undetermined. The CDR3 contains 15 residues. From germline, CDR1 is SGHVS and CDR2 FQNEAQ. V was trimmed by 2 bases and J by 5 bases, leaving 16 bases between them. DNA of the CDR3: TGTGCCAGCAGCTTAAAGTCAGGTTTCAACCACGAGCAGTACTTC. Residues: CASSLKSGFNHEQYF.

CDR3 DNA sequence: TGTGCCAGCAGCGTAGCCGGCTCCTACAATGAGCAGTTCTTC. This codes for CASSVAGSYNEQFF. The J gene is TRBJ2-1, the V gene TRBV9; D unresolved. CDR1 is SGDLS, CDR2 YYNGEE, per germline. The CDR3 sequence is 14 residues long. V shed 0 bases and J shed 0 bases, with 4 bases lying between them.

The gene calls are TRBV10-3 and TRBJ2-1; TRBD2 might be the D (5 bases). The V end lost 10 bases, the J end lost 3 bases, and 16 bases lay between the germline ends. CDR3 length: 14 amino acids. The germline V gene has CDR1 ENHRY and CDR2 SYGVKD. The CDR3 protein is CATIYSALYNEQFF. The CDR3 DNA sequence: TGTGCCACCATATATAGCGCGCTCTACAATGAGCAGTTCTTC.

V is TRBV19 and J is TRBJ2-7; D unclear. The CDR3 length is 14 residues. V lost 1 base and J lost 6, with 13 bases in between. Looked up from germline, CDR1 is LNHDA and CDR2 is SQIVND (reference sequence). The CDR3 nucleotides are TGTGCCAGTAGTATAGCTGCCGGATTTGGCGAGCAGTACTTC. It codes for CASSIAAGFGEQYF.

The rearrangement uses TRBV7-8 and TRBJ2-3; TRBD2 matches at 7 bases. The CDR3 has 16 residues. The ends lost 1 base at V and 0 bases at J; junction bases unmatched: 4. The germline V gene encodes CDR1 SGHVS and CDR2 FQNEAQ. The CDR3 DNA follows: TGTGCCAGCAGCTTAGTGGGAGGGCTTAGCACAGATACGCAGTATTTT. Translation: CASSLVGGLSTDTQYF. Drawing the rest from reference TRBV7-8 and TRBJ2-3, the complete variable domain is GAGVSQSPRYKVAKRGQDVALRCDPISGHVSLFWYQQALGQGPEFLTYFQNEAQLDKSGLPSDRFFAERPEGSVSTLKIQRTQQEDSAVYLCASSLVGGLSTDTQYFGPGTRLTVL.

The CDR3 DNA follows: TGTGCCAGCAGTTTCGACAGCTATGGCTACACCTTC. Its protein is CASSFDSYGYTF. The chain uses TRBV6-4 and TRBJ1-2, with D maybe TRBD1 (5 bases). Germline V gene sequence: CDR1 MRHNA, CDR2 SNTAGT. Trimming stripped 5 bases from V and 4 bases from J, with 8 bases between. The CDR3 runs 12 residues.

V is TRBV7-8 and J is TRBJ2-7, with 7 bases matching TRBD2. In germline, CDR1 is SGHVS, CDR2 FQNEAQ. Trimming took 5 bases from V and 2 from J; bases not matched to a gene: 3. This CDR3 has 13 residues. CDR3 nucleotides: TGTGCCAGCAGCCCGGGACTAACCTACGAGCAGTACTTC. Protein product: CASSPGLTYEQYF.

V is TRBV10-1 and J is TRBJ2-3, with D uncertain. The V end lost 8 bases, the J end lost 2 bases, and 14 bases lay between the germline ends. This CDR3 region has 14 residues. The germline V gene encodes CDR1 WNHNN and CDR2 SYGVQD (reference sequence). CDR3 nucleotides: TGCGCCAGCTCCCCGAGCTATTCCACAGATACGCAGTATTTT. Its translation: CASSPSYSTDTQYF.

This clone is medium-sized within its sample. This chain joins TRBV2 and TRBJ1-1; TRBD1 aligns across 7 bases. V shed 3 bases, J shed 4 bases, and the junction held 2 bases outside the gene matches. Germline assignment: CDR1 SNHLY and CDR2 FYNNEI. This CDR3 is 13 amino acids long. The CDR3 bases are TGTGCCAGCAGTGATCAGGGGGGCACTGAAGCTTTCTTT. Translation gives CASSDQGGTEAFF.

This clone is judged medium-sized. The chain carries TRBV19 and TRBJ1-5; D may be TRBD1 (5 bases). The germline V gene encodes CDR1 LNHDA and CDR2 SQIVND (reference sequence). CDR3 length equals 19 residues. Trimming shortened V by 8 bases and J by 2 bases, and 28 bases separated the two germline ends. CDR3 protein: CASSHALGTGTGGNQPQHF. The CDR3 bases are TGTGCCAGTTCGCACGCCCTGGGGACGGGAACTGGGGGCAATCAGCCCCAGCATTTT.

In DNA, the CDR3 is TGTGCCATCAGTGAGTCCGCGACACTTTACTATGGCTACACCTTC. Residues: CAISESATLYYGYTF. This chain links TRBV10-3 with TRBJ1-2; D is ambiguous. Germline-derived CDR1 and CDR2 are ENHRY and SYGVKD. The CDR3 has 15 residues. V dropped 0 bases and J dropped 3 bases, with 11 bases sitting between them.

This clone has just a few counts. The rearrangement joins TRBV9 to TRBJ2-1; a weak D match, TRBD2 (6 bases). CDR3 length: 16 residues. CDR1 is SGDLS, CDR2 YYNGEE, per germline. The germline V and J ends were trimmed by 4 bases and 0 bases, with 14 bases remaining between them. CDR3 coding DNA: TGTGCCAGCAGCCGCACGGGGGTCAGCTCCTACAATGAGCAGTTCTTC. Residues: CASSRTGVSSYNEQFF.

The chain uses TRBV28 and TRBJ1-2; possible D gene TRBD1, 6 bases. There are 14 residues in the CDR3. Germline loops: CDR1 MDHEN, CDR2 SYDVKM. With 7 bases removed from V and 2 bases from J, the gap between germline ends came to 14 bases. Here the CDR3 DNA reads TGTGCCAGCACACCCCCTGGACAGAACTATGGCTACACCTTC. Translating gives CASTPPGQNYGYTF.

Regarding this clone: A far larger clone is one nucleotide away, so this likely arose from a read error. The sample contains more than one DNA sequence encoding this CDR3. The chain carries TRBV4-1 and TRBJ2-1, with D tentatively TRBD1 (5 bases). V was shortened by 0 bases and J by 2 bases, with 5 bases between the two germline ends. Germline V CDR1 and CDR2: MGHRA, YSYEKL. The CDR3 loop spans 14 amino acids. In DNA form, the CDR3 reads TGCGCCAGCAGCCAAGAAGGGGCCTACAATGAGCAGTTCTTC. It specifies CASSQEGAYNEQFF.

This chain joins TRBV4-1 and TRBJ1-2, with D hard to call. CDR3 size: 13 residues. Germline-derived CDR1 and CDR2 are MGHRA and YSYEKL. V lost 0 bases and J lost 7, with 9 bases in between. DNA of the CDR3: TGCGCCAGCAGCCAAGAAGGCAGGTTTGGCTACACCTTC. Protein product: CASSQEGRFGYTF.

This clone was recorded a few times. In the same sample, other DNA sequences code for this CDR3. V usage is TRBV11-2 and J usage is TRBJ2-5, with 7 bases that match TRBD2. The germline CDR1 and CDR2 sequences are SGHAT and FQNNGV. V gave up 3 bases and J gave up 5 bases; unmatched junction bases: 9. There are 15 residues in the CDR3. In DNA, the CDR3 is TGTGCCAGCAGCTTTAAAGGCTTGCGGGGGGAGACCCAGTACTTC. Protein sequence: CASSFKGLRGETQYF.

The V call is TRBV27, the J call TRBJ2-1; 9 bases match TRBD2. The V gene's germline CDR1 is MNHEY and CDR2 SMNVEV (reference sequence). CDR3 length: 15 amino acids. Trimming at V came to 4 bases and at J to 5 bases, leaving 6 bases not matched to a gene. The CDR3 is CASSSQGLANNEQFF. The CDR3 bases are TGTGCCAGCAGTTCCCAGGGACTAGCCAACAATGAGCAGTTCTTC.

The chain carries TRBV15 and TRBJ2-7; D tentatively fits TRBD1 or TRBD2 (6 bases each). This CDR3 spans 16 amino acids. The germline V and J ends were trimmed by 0 bases and 4 bases, with 16 bases remaining between them. Germline loops: CDR1 LNHNV, CDR2 YYDKDF (reference sequence). CDR3 DNA sequence: TGTGCCACCAGCAGAGATCGTAAGGGGGGCTCGTACGAGCAGTACTTC. It yields the protein CATSRDRKGGSYEQYF.

This clone was found a few times. The J gene is TRBJ1-2, the V gene TRBV2; no clear D gene. Germline assignment: CDR1 SNHLY and CDR2 FYNNEI. Trimming removed 6 bases from V and 2 bases from J, with 16 bases in between. The length of the CDR3 is 15 residues. The CDR3 spells CASSLTPSINYGYTF. CDR3 DNA: TGTGCCAGCAGCCTCACGCCCTCCATAAACTATGGCTACACCTTC.

CDR3 sequence reads: CASSWGTAERQETQYF. Written as DNA, the CDR3 is TGTGCCAGCAGCTGGGGCACAGCGGAGCGCCAAGAGACCCAGTACTTC. The chain joins TRBV7-9 to TRBJ2-5, with D perhaps given as TRBD1 or TRBD2 (5 bases each). V lost 4 bases to trimming and J lost 1 base, with 16 bases between them. Germline CDR1 and CDR2: SEHNR and FQNEAQ (reference sequence). The CDR3 runs 16 residues.